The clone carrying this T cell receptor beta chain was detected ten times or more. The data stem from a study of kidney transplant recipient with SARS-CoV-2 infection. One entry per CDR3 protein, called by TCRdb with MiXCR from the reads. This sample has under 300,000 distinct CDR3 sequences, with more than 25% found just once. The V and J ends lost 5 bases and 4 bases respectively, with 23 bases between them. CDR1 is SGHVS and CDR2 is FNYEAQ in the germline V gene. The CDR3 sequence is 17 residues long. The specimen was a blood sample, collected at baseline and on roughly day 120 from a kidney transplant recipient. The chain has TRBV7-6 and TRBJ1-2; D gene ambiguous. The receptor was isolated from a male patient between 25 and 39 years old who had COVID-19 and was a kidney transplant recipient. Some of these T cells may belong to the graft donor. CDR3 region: CASSTRLESRKTYGYTF. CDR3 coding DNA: TGTGCCAGCAGCACCCGTCTTGAATCTCGAAAGACCTATGGCTACACCTTC.